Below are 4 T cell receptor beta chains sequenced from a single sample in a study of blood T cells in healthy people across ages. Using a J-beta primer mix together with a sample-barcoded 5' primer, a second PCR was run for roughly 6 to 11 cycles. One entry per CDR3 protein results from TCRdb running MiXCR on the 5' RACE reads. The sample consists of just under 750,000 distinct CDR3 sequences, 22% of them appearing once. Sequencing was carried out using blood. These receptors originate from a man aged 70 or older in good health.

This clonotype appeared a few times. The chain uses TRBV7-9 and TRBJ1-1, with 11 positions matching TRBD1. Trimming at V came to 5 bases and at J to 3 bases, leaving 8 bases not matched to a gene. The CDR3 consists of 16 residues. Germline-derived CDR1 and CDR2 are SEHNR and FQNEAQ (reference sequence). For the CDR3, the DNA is TGTGCCAGCAGCCCAGGGACAGGGGGTTTACACACTGAAGCTTTCTTT. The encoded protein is CASSPGTGGLHTEAFF.

The CDR3 sequence: CASRGSGLSADTQYF. The DNA of the CDR3 is TGTGCCAGCAGAGGTAGCGGGCTAAGCGCAGATACGCAGTATTTT. The chain has TRBV6-6 and TRBJ2-3; 7 nucleotides match TRBD2. Germline V lookup: CDR1 MNHNY, CDR2 SVGAGI (reference sequence). Trimming removed 6 bases from V and 4 bases from J; junction bases left unmatched: 10. This CDR3 contains 15 residues.

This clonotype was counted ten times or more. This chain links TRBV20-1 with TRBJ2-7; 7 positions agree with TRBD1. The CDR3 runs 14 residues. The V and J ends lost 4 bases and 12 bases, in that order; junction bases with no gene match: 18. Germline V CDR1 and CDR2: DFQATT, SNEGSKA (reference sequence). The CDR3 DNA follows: TGCAGTGCTAACCCCACAGGGGTCAGTGACGGACTGTACTTC. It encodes CSANPTGVSDGLYF.

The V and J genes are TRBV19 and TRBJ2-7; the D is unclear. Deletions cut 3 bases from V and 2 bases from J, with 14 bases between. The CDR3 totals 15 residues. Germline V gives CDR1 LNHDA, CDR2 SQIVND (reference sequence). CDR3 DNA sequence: TGTGCCAGTAGTATTAGGGCGAACAGCGCCTACGAGCAGTACGTC. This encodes CASSIRANSAYEQYV.